These 27 T cell receptor beta chains were all obtained from the same sample, sequenced in a study of cytomegalovirus exposure and HLA in healthy donors. Both 60 Vbeta primers and 13 Jbeta primers went into the PCR. The table came from immunoSEQ multiplex PCR; TCRdb's copy has only in-frame clones and leaves some out. The table includes 110,000 to 150,000 clones, around 72% detected once. The source material was PBMCs. These receptors were collected from a man in his forties or fifties in good health and CMV-seronegative.

A few counts support this clone. The chain is built from TRBV27 and TRBJ1-3; 9 nucleotides agree with TRBD1. CDR1 MNHEY and CDR2 SMNVEV come from the germline V gene (reference sequence). There are 13 residues in the CDR3. The J segment lost 3 bases and the V segment lost 6 bases, leaving 0 bases of the junction unmatched. The CDR3, as DNA: TGTGCCAGCAGGGGACAGGGTGGAAACACCATATATTTT. This encodes CASRGQGGNTIYF.

This clone showed up just a few times. The chain carries TRBV5-1 and TRBJ1-2, with 9 bases fitting TRBD1. CDR1 is SGHRS and CDR2 is YFSETQ in the germline V gene. This CDR3 region has 16 residues. The ends lost 0 bases at V and 4 bases at J; junction bases unmatched: 7. The CDR3: CASSLGRTGEGYGYTF. The DNA for the CDR3 is TGCGCCAGCAGCTTGGGACGGACAGGGGAGGGCTATGGCTACACCTTC.

The chain combines TRBV6-9 with TRBJ1-5; 7 bases match TRBD1. The CDR3 totals 15 residues. V trimming: 4 bases; J trimming: 6 bases; junction bases outside the gene matches: 9. Germline CDR1 and CDR2: MNHGY and SVAAGI. The CDR3 sequence is CASSFIPGGCQPQHF. The CDR3 DNA reads as TGTGCCAGCAGTTTTATCCCAGGGGGTTGTCAGCCCCAGCATTTT.

Only a few counts were recorded for this clone. The V and J genes are TRBV4-1 and TRBJ2-7, with 9 positions matching TRBD1. This CDR3 is built from 19 residues. Germline lookup yields CDR1 MGHRA and CDR2 YSYEKL. Trimming removed 1 base from V and 4 bases from J; junction bases left unmatched: 17. The CDR3, as DNA: TGCGCCAGCAGCCAAGTCTATTTCGAGTCGGGACAGGGAAGTTACGAGCAGTACTTC. This codes for CASSQVYFESGQGSYEQYF.

The chain employs TRBV5-1 and TRBJ1-2; D may be TRBD1 (5 bases). The CDR3 consists of 15 residues. V lost 4 bases and J 8 bases, leaving 21 bases between the germline ends. CDR1 SGHRS and CDR2 YFSETQ come from the germline V gene. CDR3 bases: TGCGCCAGCAGCCCCACCCCCGGGCAGGGTGGCGGCTACACCTTC. This encodes CASSPTPGQGGGYTF.

This clone was observed once. This sequence joins TRBV6-5 and TRBJ2-7, with unresolved D. This CDR3 has 12 residues. V lost 0 bases, J lost 6 bases, and 6 bases lay in between. In germline, CDR1 is MNHEY, CDR2 SVGAGI. CDR3 sequence: CASSYSGREQYF. The CDR3, as DNA: TGTGCCAGCAGTTACTCCGGTCGCGAGCAGTACTTC.

Only a few counts were recorded for this clone. The gene calls are TRBV5-4 and TRBJ2-3, with 8 bases fitting TRBD1. V lost 6 bases, J lost 5 bases, and 8 bases stayed unmatched. Germline values: CDR1 SGHNT, CDR2 YYREEE (reference sequence). CDR3 length: 14 residues. CDR3 protein: CASNPDRGIDTQYF. The CDR3 nucleotides are TGTGCCAGCAACCCCGACAGGGGAATAGATACGCAGTATTTT.

The J gene is TRBJ1-1, the V gene TRBV28; 10 bases are a match to TRBD1. V lost 6 bases and J lost 5; bases outside the gene matches: 15. This CDR3 has 17 amino acids. Per germline, CDR1 MDHEN and CDR2 SYDVKM. CDR3 in DNA: TGTGCCAGCAGCACAGGGACAGGGGCCCTGAGGGGGACTGAAGCTTTCTTT. This translates into CASSTGTGALRGTEAFF. Together with reference TRBV28 and TRBJ1-1, the CDR3 gives the full variable domain: DVKVTQSSRYLVKRTGEKVFLECVQDMDHENMFWYRQDPGLGLRLIYFSYDVKMKEKGDIPEGYSVSREKKERFSLILESASTNQTSMYLCASSTGTGALRGTEAFFGQGTRLTVV.

The gene calls are TRBV6-5 and TRBJ2-1, with 10 bases matching TRBD2. Looked up from germline, CDR1 is MNHEY and CDR2 is SVGAGI. The trim removed 6 bases at V and 6 bases at J, leaving 8 bases unmatched. The CDR3 runs 15 residues. CDR3 nucleotide sequence: TGTGCCAGCAGCATGGGACTAGCGATGATCAATGAGCAGTTCTTC. This sequence encodes CASSMGLAMINEQFF.

This clone has more than one count but fewer than ten. The chain combines TRBV5-4 with TRBJ2-7; 8 nucleotides line up with TRBD2. After removal of 4 bases from V and 3 bases from J, the junction contained 9 bases not matched to a gene. CDR3 length equals 15 residues. Germline V lookup: CDR1 SGHNT, CDR2 YYREEE (reference sequence). The CDR3 nucleotides are TGTGCCAGCAGCCGACCAGGGACTAGTGGCTACGAGCAGTACTTC. Translation gives CASSRPGTSGYEQYF.

V and J are TRBV27 and TRBJ2-7; TRBD1 aligns across 7 bases. Germline CDR1 is MNHEY and CDR2 is SMNVEV (reference sequence). The CDR3 extends over 14 amino acids. V shed 5 bases and J 8 bases; nucleotides not matched to a gene: 12. The CDR3 DNA is TGTGCCAGCAGTCCGTACCGACAGGGCGGAAAGCAGTACTTC. Amino acids: CASSPYRQGGKQYF.

This chain connects TRBV5-1 to TRBJ2-2, with 15 bases lining up with TRBD2. This CDR3 spans 18 amino acids. The trim removed 3 bases at V and 3 bases at J, leaving 6 bases unmatched. Germline CDR1 is SGHRS and CDR2 is YFSETQ. The CDR3 loop reads CASSWIGLAGGYTGELFF. For the CDR3, the DNA is TGCGCCAGCAGCTGGATCGGACTAGCGGGGGGGTACACCGGGGAGCTGTTTTTT.

V is TRBV9 and J is TRBJ2-5, with TRBD1 matching over 8 bases. Germline values: CDR1 SGDLS, CDR2 YYNGEE. This CDR3 contains 16 residues. The ends lost 0 bases at V and 2 bases at J; junction bases unmatched: 6. The CDR3 nucleotides read TGTGCCAGCAGCGTAGGGGGCAGGGGGCCGCAAGAGACCCAGTACTTC. This codes for CASSVGGRGPQETQYF. Variable domain in full (rest from reference TRBV9 and TRBJ2-5): DSGVTQTPKHLITATGQRVTLRCSPRSGDLSVYWYQQSLDQGLQFLIQYYNGEERAKGNILERFSAQQFPDLHSELNLSSLELGDSALYFCASSVGGRGPQETQYFGPGTRLLVL.

The chain is built from TRBV5-1 and TRBJ2-5, with a tentative D call TRBD2 (7 bases). Germline V gene lookup returns CDR1 SGHRS and CDR2 YFSETQ. CDR3 length: 16 amino acids. V gave up 5 bases and J gave up 2 bases, with 19 bases separating them. CDR3 in DNA: TGCGCCAGCAGATCGGGCGGGGGCAGGGGACAAGAGACCCAGTACTTC. Amino acids: CASRSGGGRGQETQYF.

The chain combines TRBV19 with TRBJ2-6; the D gene is possibly TRBD1 (5 bases). This CDR3 contains 15 residues. CDR1 and CDR2 from the germline V gene are LNHDA and SQIVND (reference sequence). V lost 3 bases, J lost 1 base, and 7 bases lay in between. CDR3 bases: TGTGCCAGTAGTATGACAGTGTCTGGGGCCAACGTCCTGACTTTC. Its translation is CASSMTVSGANVLTF.

This rearrangement joins TRBV5-8 to TRBJ2-2; TRBD2 is a possible D gene (7 bases). This CDR3 comprises 16 residues. CDR1 and CDR2 (germline): SGHTS, YDEGEE. V was cut by 4 bases and J by 2 bases, with 15 bases left in between. The CDR3 loop is CASSRGTNSNTGELFF. Here the CDR3 DNA reads TGTGCCAGCAGCAGGGGGACTAATAGCAACACCGGGGAGCTGTTTTTT.

The J gene is TRBJ2-1, the V gene TRBV5-1; D might be TRBD1 (5 bases). The germline CDR1 and CDR2 sequences are SGHRS and YFSETQ. Trimming pared 1 base from V and 7 bases from J, leaving 15 bases between. The CDR3 runs 15 residues. The CDR3 region is CASSLFLGVQNEQFF. CDR3 coding DNA: TGCGCCAGCAGCTTGTTTCTAGGGGTACAGAATGAGCAGTTCTTC.

This chain uses TRBV7-2 with TRBJ2-7; D is perhaps TRBD2 (6 bases). The CDR3 is 15 residues long. Germline values: CDR1 SGHTA, CDR2 FQGNSA. V was shortened by 5 bases and J by 3 bases, with 17 bases between the two germline ends. CDR3 sequence: CASSQTRDPGYEQYF. The DNA for the CDR3 is TGTGCCAGCAGCCAGACGCGGGACCCCGGCTACGAGCAGTACTTC.

V is TRBV7-3 and J is TRBJ2-2; maybe TRBD1 (6 bases). V lost 1 base to trimming and J lost 5 bases, with 17 bases between them. Germline-derived CDR1 and CDR2 are SGHTA and FQGTGA. The CDR3 length is 17 residues. As DNA, the CDR3 is TGTGCCAGCAGCTTAAGAGTGGGCAGGGGAGCAACCGGGGAGCTGTTTTTT. Its protein is CASSLRVGRGATGELFF.

The rearrangement uses TRBV11-2 and TRBJ1-3, with 9 bases aligning to TRBD1. The CDR3 totals 18 residues. The germline V gene encodes CDR1 SGHAT and CDR2 FQNNGV. V gave up 2 bases and J gave up 4 bases; unmatched junction bases: 12. The CDR3 here is CASSLRDRVLRDGNTIYF. In DNA, the CDR3 is TGTGCCAGCAGCTTACGGGACAGGGTACTTCGGGACGGAAACACCATATATTTT.

This clone was counted only a few times. This chain connects TRBV6-5 to TRBJ2-1; TRBD2 is a possible D gene (7 bases). Trimming stripped 0 bases from V and 5 bases from J, with 14 bases between. The germline V gene encodes CDR1 MNHEY and CDR2 SVGAGI. There are 16 residues in the CDR3. The CDR3 sequence: CASSYSGGGPHNEQFF. The CDR3 nucleotides read TGTGCCAGCAGTTACTCGGGAGGGGGACCCCACAATGAGCAGTTCTTC.

This clone has a single count. The rearrangement uses TRBV5-1 and TRBJ2-5; the match to TRBD2 covers 7 bases. The CDR3 extends over 14 amino acids. Germline CDR1 is SGHRS and CDR2 is YFSETQ. Trimming at V came to 5 bases and at J to 2 bases, leaving 6 bases not matched to a gene. DNA for the CDR3: TGCGCCAGCAGTCTGGGAGGGGTTCAAGAGACCCAGTACTTC. Amino acids: CASSLGGVQETQYF.

This rearrangement joins TRBV5-1 to TRBJ1-1; 10 nucleotides align to TRBD1. V lost 5 bases, J lost 2 bases, and 3 bases stayed unmatched. The germline V gene encodes CDR1 SGHRS and CDR2 YFSETQ. This CDR3 has 14 amino acids. The CDR3 sequence is CASRTGGSNTEAFF. The CDR3 coding sequence is TGCGCCAGCAGGACAGGGGGCTCTAACACTGAAGCTTTCTTT. The full variable domain, rest sourced from reference TRBV5-1 and TRBJ1-1, is KAGVTQTPRYLIKTRGQQVTLSCSPISGHRSVSWYQQTPGQGLQFLFEYFSETQRNKGNFPGRFSGRQFSNSRSEMNVSTLELGDSALYLCASRTGGSNTEAFFGQGTRLTVV.

Here the CDR3 DNA reads TGTGCCAGCAGCGGTGGAGGGGGACAGTACACAGATACGCAGTATTTT. Translating it yields CASSGGGGQYTDTQYF. The chain carries TRBV9 and TRBJ2-3; TRBD1 might be the D (7 bases). This CDR3 has 16 amino acids. The V end lost 3 bases, the J end lost 2 bases, and 16 bases lay between the germline ends. Germline V gene sequence: CDR1 SGDLS, CDR2 YYNGEE. The entire variable domain, with the rest obtained from reference TRBV9 and TRBJ2-3, is as follows: DSGVTQTPKHLITATGQRVTLRCSPRSGDLSVYWYQQSLDQGLQFLIQYYNGEERAKGNILERFSAQQFPDLHSELNLSSLELGDSALYFCASSGGGGQYTDTQYFGPGTRLTVL.

Details on this clone: Other DNA sequences in this sample translate to the same CDR3. The CDR3, as DNA: TGTGCCAGCAGCTTAGACAGGGGGCTATACAATGAGCAGTTCTTC. Translation: CASSLDRGLYNEQFF. The V and J genes are TRBV5-4 and TRBJ2-1; TRBD1 agrees at 10 bases. V shed 2 bases and J 4 bases; nucleotides not matched to a gene: 3. The CDR3 consists of 15 residues. Germline values: CDR1 SGHNT, CDR2 YYREEE (reference sequence).

The chain joins TRBV2 to TRBJ2-1; 12 positions match TRBD1. V lost 3 bases, J lost 1 base, and 7 bases stayed unmatched. The CDR3 consists of 18 residues. CDR1 is SNHLY and CDR2 is FYNNEI in the germline V gene. CDR3: CASSDLGTGGLSYNEQFF. The DNA of the CDR3 is TGTGCCAGCAGTGACCTAGGGACAGGGGGCTTATCCTACAATGAGCAGTTCTTC.

This chain connects TRBV5-4 to TRBJ1-2; D may be TRBD1 (5 bases). V gave up 4 bases and J gave up 8 bases, with 18 bases separating them. Germline assignment: CDR1 SGHNT and CDR2 YYREEE (reference sequence). The CDR3 sequence is 14 residues long. Here the CDR3 DNA reads TGTGCCAGCAGCCCCGGGGAGGGGATTGCCGGCTACACCTTC. Translated, it gives CASSPGEGIAGYTF.